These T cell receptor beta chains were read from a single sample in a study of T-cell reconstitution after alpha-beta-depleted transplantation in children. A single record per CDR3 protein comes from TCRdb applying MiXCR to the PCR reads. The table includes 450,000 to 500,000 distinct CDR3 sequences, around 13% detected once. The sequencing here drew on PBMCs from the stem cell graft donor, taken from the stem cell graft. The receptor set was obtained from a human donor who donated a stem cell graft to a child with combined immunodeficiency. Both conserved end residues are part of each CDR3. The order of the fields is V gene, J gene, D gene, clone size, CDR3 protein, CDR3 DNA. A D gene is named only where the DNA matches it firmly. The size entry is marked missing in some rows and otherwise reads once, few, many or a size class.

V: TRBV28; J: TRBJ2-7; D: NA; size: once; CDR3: CASSTIGHQRYEQYF; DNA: TGTGCCAGCAGTACTATAGGCCATCAGAGATACGAGCAGTACTTC
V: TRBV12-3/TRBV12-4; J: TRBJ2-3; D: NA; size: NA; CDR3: CASRATGGPTDTQYF; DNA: TGTGCCAGCAGGGCTACAGGAGGACCCACAGATACGCAGTATTTT
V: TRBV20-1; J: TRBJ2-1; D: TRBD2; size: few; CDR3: CSARIAGNEQFF; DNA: TGCAGTGCTAGAATAGCGGGTAATGAGCAGTTCTTC
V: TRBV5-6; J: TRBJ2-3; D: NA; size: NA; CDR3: CASSLDKPSTDTQYF; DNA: TGTGCCAGCAGCTTGGACAAGCCTAGCACAGATACGCAGTATTTT
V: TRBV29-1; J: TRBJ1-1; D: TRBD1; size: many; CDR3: CSVGQGGDTEAFF; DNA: TGCAGCGTTGGACAGGGAGGAGACACTGAAGCTTTCTTT
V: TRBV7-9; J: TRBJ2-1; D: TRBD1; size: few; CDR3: CASSSWSGQGNNEQFF; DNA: TGTGCCAGCAGTTCCTGGTCAGGACAGGGGAACAATGAGCAGTTCTTC
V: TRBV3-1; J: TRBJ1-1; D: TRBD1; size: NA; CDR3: CASSRKPTGSRRNTEAFF; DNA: TGTGCCAGCAGCCGCAAACCGACAGGGAGTAGGAGGAACACTGAAGCTTTCTTT
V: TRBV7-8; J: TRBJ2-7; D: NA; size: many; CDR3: CASSHWLDDEQYF; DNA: TGTGCCAGCAGCCACTGGTTAGACGACGAGCAGTACTTC
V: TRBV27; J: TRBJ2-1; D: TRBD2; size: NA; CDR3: CATQPGLGYEQFF; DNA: TGTGCCACCCAACCGGGACTAGGGTATGAGCAGTTCTTC
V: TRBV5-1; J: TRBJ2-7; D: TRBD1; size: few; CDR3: CASGNRQGAYYEQYF; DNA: TGCGCCAGCGGGAACCGACAGGGGGCGTACTACGAGCAGTACTTC
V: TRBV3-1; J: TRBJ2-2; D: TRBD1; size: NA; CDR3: CASSPRTGFDGELFF; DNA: TGTGCCAGCAGCCCCAGGACAGGGTTTGACGGGGAGCTGTTTTTT
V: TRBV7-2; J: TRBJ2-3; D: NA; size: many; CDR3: CASKGSGDTQYF; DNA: TGTGCCAGCAAAGGCTCCGGAGATACGCAGTATTTT
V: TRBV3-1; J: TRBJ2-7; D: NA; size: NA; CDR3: CASSQDVGGGSGEQYF; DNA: TGTGCCAGCAGCCAAGACGTGGGCGGAGGGTCGGGCGAGCAGTACTTC
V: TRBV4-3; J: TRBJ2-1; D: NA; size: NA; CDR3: CASSQDWVRQGSYNEQFF; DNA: TGCGCCAGCAGCCAAGATTGGGTACGGCAGGGCTCCTACAATGAGCAGTTCTTC
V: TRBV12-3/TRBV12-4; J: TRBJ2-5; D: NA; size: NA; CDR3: CASSLGEGAEGQETQYF; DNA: TGTGCCAGCAGTTTGGGGGAGGGGGCGGAAGGCCAAGAGACCCAGTACTTC
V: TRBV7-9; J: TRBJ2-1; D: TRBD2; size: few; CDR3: CASRTSGASYNEQFF; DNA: TGTGCCAGCAGGACGAGCGGGGCTTCCTACAATGAGCAGTTCTTC
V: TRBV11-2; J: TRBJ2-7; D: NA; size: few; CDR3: CASSRPFTYEQYF; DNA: TGTGCCAGCAGCCGCCCTTTTACCTACGAGCAGTACTTC
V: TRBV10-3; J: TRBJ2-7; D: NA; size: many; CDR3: CAISEPAEAGEQYF; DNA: TGTGCCATCAGTGAGCCGGCGGAGGCGGGCGAGCAGTACTTC
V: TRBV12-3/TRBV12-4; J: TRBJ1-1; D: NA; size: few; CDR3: CASSVTMNTEAFF; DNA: TGTGCCAGCAGTGTGACCATGAACACTGAAGCTTTCTTT
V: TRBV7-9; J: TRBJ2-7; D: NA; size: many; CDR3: CASSLYQDEQYF; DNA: TGTGCCAGCAGCTTATACCAAGACGAGCAGTACTTC
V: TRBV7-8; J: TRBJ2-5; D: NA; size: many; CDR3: CASSQGEGRETQYF; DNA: TGTGCCAGCAGCCAAGGAGAGGGCCGGGAGACCCAGTACTTC
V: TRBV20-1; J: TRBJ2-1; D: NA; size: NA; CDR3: CSARGATSSYNEQFF; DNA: TGCAGTGCTAGAGGCGCGACGAGCTCCTACAATGAGCAGTTCTTC
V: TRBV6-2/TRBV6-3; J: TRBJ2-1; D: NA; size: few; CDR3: CASSYRLAYYNEQFF; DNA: TGTGCCAGCAGTTACAGGCTTGCTTATTACAATGAGCAGTTCTTC
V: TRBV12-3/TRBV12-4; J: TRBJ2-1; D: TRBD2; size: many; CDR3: CASTTFGGANRDEQFF; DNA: TGTGCCAGCACTACCTTCGGGGGGGCCAATAGGGATGAGCAGTTCTTC
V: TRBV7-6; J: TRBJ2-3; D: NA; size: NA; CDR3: CASSSRPTTDTQYF; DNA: TGTGCCAGCAGCTCAAGACCAACAACAGATACGCAGTATTTT
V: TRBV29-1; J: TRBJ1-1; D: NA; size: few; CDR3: CSVTPREMNTEAFF; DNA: TGCAGCGTCACTCCTCGGGAGATGAACACTGAAGCTTTCTTT
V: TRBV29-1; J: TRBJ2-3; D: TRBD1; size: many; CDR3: CSVEVTGDLTDTQYF; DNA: TGCAGCGTTGAAGTGACAGGGGACCTCACAGATACGCAGTATTTT
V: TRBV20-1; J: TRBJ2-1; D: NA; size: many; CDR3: CSASNPAGWPDEQFF; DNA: TGCAGTGCTAGTAACCCAGCCGGGTGGCCCGATGAGCAGTTCTTC
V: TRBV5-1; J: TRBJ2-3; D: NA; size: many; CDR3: CASSLIATDTQYF; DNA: TGCGCCAGCAGCTTAATAGCCACAGATACGCAGTATTTT
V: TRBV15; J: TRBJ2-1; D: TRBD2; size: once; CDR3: CATSKLAGDSYNEQFF; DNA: TGTGCCACCAGCAAACTAGCGGGAGACTCCTACAATGAGCAGTTCTTC
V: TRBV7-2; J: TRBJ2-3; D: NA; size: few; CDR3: CASSEALGRGGTDTQYF; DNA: TGTGCCAGCAGCGAGGCCCTTGGGCGGGGCGGCACAGATACGCAGTATTTT
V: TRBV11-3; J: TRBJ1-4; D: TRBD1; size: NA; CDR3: CASTSDRGNEKLFF; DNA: TGTGCCAGCACCTCGGACAGGGGTAATGAAAAACTGTTTTTT
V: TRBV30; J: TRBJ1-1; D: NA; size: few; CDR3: CAWRLRDEAFF; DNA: TGTGCCTGGAGGCTACGGGATGAAGCTTTCTTT